The rows below give T cell receptor beta chains drawn from one sample of a study of blood T cell repertoires in COVID-19. The data were produced by immunoSEQ multiplex PCR, yet TCRdb's version contains in-frame clones alone and is incomplete. The sample carries about 200,000 clones, 80% to 90% recorded once. The sequenced sample was PBMCs or T cells enriched from blood (not recorded which). The receptors originated from a woman in her 40s with acute COVID-19. Both conserved end residues are part of each CDR3. The D gene is left open where the match is weak. The size of a clone is reported for some rows only, either as once, few or many, or as a class for expanded clones.

j_call: TRBJ1-6; d_call: NA; v_call: TRBV28; clone_size: NA; cdr3_nt: TGTGCCAGCAGCCCCCTCGCCCCCGCGAATTCACCCCTCCACTTT; cdr3_aa: CASSPLAPANSPLHF
j_call: TRBJ2-7; d_call: TRBD1; v_call: TRBV14; clone_size: NA; cdr3_nt: TGTGCCAGCAGCTCCCGGACAGGGAGGCCCTACGAGCAGTACTTC; cdr3_aa: CASSSRTGRPYEQYF
j_call: TRBJ2-1; d_call: TRBD2; v_call: TRBV6-2/TRBV6-3; clone_size: once; cdr3_nt: TGTGCCAGCAGTTACGTAGCGGGAGGACTAGACAATGAGCAGTTCTTC; cdr3_aa: CASSYVAGGLDNEQFF
j_call: TRBJ2-1; d_call: NA; v_call: TRBV27; clone_size: NA; cdr3_nt: TGTGCCAGCAGTTTGAGGGGGGGCTCCTACAATGAGCAGTTCTTC; cdr3_aa: CASSLRGGSYNEQFF
j_call: TRBJ2-7; d_call: NA; v_call: TRBV7-8; clone_size: NA; cdr3_nt: TGTGCCAGCAGCTTAGATTTTCGGAGAGGCGAGCAGTACTTC; cdr3_aa: CASSLDFRRGEQYF
j_call: TRBJ2-7; d_call: TRBD2; v_call: TRBV14; clone_size: NA; cdr3_nt: TGTGCCAGCAGCCCGACTAGCGGGACCTTATACGAGCAGTACTTC; cdr3_aa: CASSPTSGTLYEQYF
j_call: TRBJ2-6; d_call: NA; v_call: TRBV2; clone_size: NA; cdr3_nt: TGTGCCAGCAGTGGCAGGGCCTCTGGGGCCAACGTCCTGACTTTC; cdr3_aa: CASSGRASGANVLTF
j_call: TRBJ1-2; d_call: TRBD1; v_call: TRBV24-1; clone_size: NA; cdr3_nt: TGTGCCACCAGTGAAAGGACAGGGGGTGGTGGCTACACCTTC; cdr3_aa: CATSERTGGGGYTF
j_call: TRBJ2-3; d_call: TRBD2; v_call: TRBV6-1; clone_size: NA; cdr3_nt: TGTGCCAGCAGTGCCTTAGTACGAAGAGCCGGGACTAGCGATGATACGCAGTATTTT; cdr3_aa: CASSALVRRAGTSDDTQYF
j_call: TRBJ2-5; d_call: TRBD2; v_call: TRBV30; clone_size: NA; cdr3_nt: TGTGCCTCATCGACCGGGACTAGTTCGGTGACCCAGTACTTC; cdr3_aa: CASSTGTSSVTQYF
j_call: TRBJ1-5; d_call: NA; v_call: TRBV6-5; clone_size: NA; cdr3_nt: TGTGCCAGCAGTTACTCGAGGGGGGGTCAGCCCCAGCATTTT; cdr3_aa: CASSYSRGGQPQHF
j_call: TRBJ1-1; d_call: NA; v_call: TRBV27; clone_size: NA; cdr3_nt: TGTGCCTCCCACCAGGGGTGGGACACTGAAGCTTTCTTT; cdr3_aa: CASHQGWDTEAFF
j_call: TRBJ1-4; d_call: TRBD1; v_call: TRBV28; clone_size: NA; cdr3_nt: TGTGCCAGCAGTTTTCAGGGGGCAGGGAAAGAAAAACTGTTTTTT; cdr3_aa: CASSFQGAGKEKLFF
j_call: TRBJ1-6; d_call: TRBD1; v_call: TRBV19; clone_size: NA; cdr3_nt: TGTGCCAGTACCTTGGGACAGGGAACGCCACCCCTCCACTTT; cdr3_aa: CASTLGQGTPPLHF
j_call: TRBJ1-3; d_call: TRBD1; v_call: TRBV15; clone_size: few; cdr3_nt: TGTGCCACCAGAGGGACAGACTCTGGAAACACCATATATTTT; cdr3_aa: CATRGTDSGNTIYF
j_call: TRBJ2-5; d_call: NA; v_call: TRBV12-3/TRBV12-4; clone_size: once; cdr3_nt: TGTGCCAGCAGTTTCCGGGGATCAGAGACCCAGTACTTC; cdr3_aa: CASSFRGSETQYF